Listed below are T cell receptor beta chains from one sample, sequenced in a study of blood T cell repertoires in COVID-19. Clones were read by immunoSEQ multiplex PCR, and TCRdb kept only the in-frame ones, dropping some. The sample has approximately 140,000 clones, around 85% seen once. The sample was peripheral blood. These receptors were obtained from a man aged 65 to 79 with acute or convalescent COVID-19. CDR3s include the opening cysteine and the closing phenylalanine or tryptophan. D genes are given only for firm matches. Clone size is given for some rows only: seen once, a few or many times, or a class if the clone is expanded.

size | D | J | length | V | CDR3 | DNA
- | - | TRBJ1-5 | 13 | TRBV12-3/TRBV12-4 | CASSAGQNQPQHF | TGTGCCAGCAGTGCCGGACAGAATCAGCCCCAGCATTTT
- | - | TRBJ2-7 | 16 | TRBV21-1 | CASSKSRAGTPYEQYF | TGTGCCAGCAGCAAATCGAGAGCGGGTACCCCCTACGAGCAGTACTTC
- | TRBD2 | TRBJ2-1 | 15 | TRBV9 | CASSVATGGSHEQFF | TGTGCCAGCAGCGTAGCTACGGGGGGAAGCCATGAGCAGTTCTTC
- | TRBD1 | TRBJ1-2 | 16 | TRBV7-2 | CASLQGQTRSTGGYTF | TGTGCCAGCCTTCAGGGACAGACCCGATCAACTGGTGGCTACACCTTC
- | - | TRBJ2-7 | 13 | TRBV10-3 | CAISDGQSYEQYF | TGTGCCATCAGTGACGGACAGTCCTACGAGCAGTACTTC
- | - | TRBJ2-7 | 16 | TRBV7-8 | CASSPPRGTPRSEQYF | TGTGCCAGCAGTCCCCCGAGGGGGACCCCTAGGAGCGAGCAGTACTTC
few | - | TRBJ1-6 | 14 | TRBV27 | CASSFRGPNSPLHF | TGTGCCAGCAGTTTCCGGGGTCCGAATTCACCCCTCCACTTT
- | TRBD2 | TRBJ2-2 | 17 | TRBV18 | CASSPLLAGGGTGELFF | TGTGCCAGCTCACCACTACTAGCGGGAGGAGGGACCGGGGAGCTGTTTTTT
- | TRBD2 | TRBJ2-7 | 13 | TRBV5-5 | CASSFSSGTEQYF | TGTGCCAGCAGCTTTTCTAGCGGGACCGAGCAGTACTTC
- | TRBD1 | TRBJ2-5 | 12 | TRBV2 | CASRQGSETQYF | TGTGCCAGTAGACAGGGCTCAGAGACCCAGTACTTC
- | - | TRBJ2-1 | 14 | TRBV6-5 | CASSLTRTGHEQFF | TGTGCCAGCAGTTTGACTAGAACTGGGCATGAGCAGTTCTTC
few | - | TRBJ2-1 | 17 | TRBV5-4 | CASSTYRVPVSYNEQFF | TGTGCCAGCAGCACCTACCGGGTCCCCGTATCCTACAATGAGCAGTTCTTC
- | TRBD1 | TRBJ1-2 | 16 | TRBV28 | CASSQGGGQGRVGYTF | TGTGCCAGCAGCCAAGGGGGCGGACAGGGAAGAGTTGGCTACACCTTC
- | TRBD1 | TRBJ2-7 | 15 | TRBV7-9 | CASSSSGTGARGQYF | TGTGCCAGCAGCTCGTCGGGGACAGGGGCCCGAGGGCAGTACTTC
- | - | TRBJ2-2 | 15 | TRBV4-1 | CASSPGTSDTGELFF | TGCGCCAGCAGCCCCGGGACTTCCGACACCGGGGAGCTGTTTTTT
- | - | TRBJ1-4 | 16 | TRBV28 | CASSSGRRGVNEKLFF | TGTGCCAGCAGTTCGGGACGGCGGGGGGTCAATGAAAAACTGTTTTTT
once | TRBD1 | TRBJ2-7 | 14 | TRBV6-5 | CASKGQGYTYEQYF | TGTGCCAGCAAGGGACAGGGGTACACCTACGAGCAGTACTTC
- | TRBD1 | TRBJ2-3 | 17 | TRBV30 | CAWRPRDSRARTDTQYF | TGTGCCTGGAGGCCCCGGGACAGCCGGGCCCGCACAGATACGCAGTATTTT
once | TRBD2 | TRBJ2-1 | 15 | TRBV10-2 | CASTLSGGNYNEQFF | TGCGCCAGCACTTTAAGCGGGGGGAACTACAATGAGCAGTTCTTC
once | TRBD1 | TRBJ2-1 | 15 | TRBV5-1 | CASSYTGGNYNEQFF | TGCGCCAGCAGCTACACAGGGGGCAACTACAATGAGCAGTTCTTC
- | - | TRBJ1-2 | 15 | TRBV19 | CANSIGQGKSYGYTF | TGTGCCAATAGTATAGGGCAGGGAAAGAGCTATGGCTACACCTTC
- | - | TRBJ2-3 | 14 | TRBV19 | CASSTGISTDTQYF | TGTGCCAGTAGTACCGGGATTAGCACAGATACGCAGTATTTT
- | TRBD1 | TRBJ2-5 | 14 | TRBV2 | CASSRDRGPETQYF | TGTGCCAGCAGTCGGGACAGGGGGCCAGAGACCCAGTACTTC
- | - | TRBJ2-3 | 13 | TRBV29-1 | CSVDSDGTDTQYF | TGCAGCGTCGACTCGGATGGCACAGATACGCAGTATTTT
- | - | TRBJ1-5 | 13 | TRBV5-1 | CASSLVIGGTQHF | TGCGCCAGCAGCTTGGTAATCGGGGGGACCCAGCATTTT
- | TRBD1 | TRBJ1-2 | 12 | TRBV2 | CASSRTGGEYTF | TGTGCCAGCAGTCGGACAGGGGGCGAATACACCTTC
- | TRBD2 | TRBJ2-2 | 13 | TRBV28 | CASSHTTSVELFF | TGTGCCAGCAGCCACACGACTAGCGTGGAGCTGTTTTTT
- | - | TRBJ2-3 | 17 | TRBV24-1 | CATSDPGGQGDSDTQYF | TGTGCCACCAGTGATCCTGGGGGGCAGGGGGATTCGGATACGCAGTATTTT
- | - | TRBJ2-7 | 15 | TRBV6-2/TRBV6-3 | CASSWPLAFPYEQYF | TGTGCCAGCAGTTGGCCGCTAGCGTTCCCCTACGAGCAGTACTTC
- | - | TRBJ1-5 | 15 | TRBV4-2 | CASSQVDRDAQPQHF | TGTGCCAGCAGCCAAGTCGACAGAGACGCTCAGCCCCAGCATTTT
- | - | TRBJ2-6 | 15 | TRBV6-5 | CASRPIGTGANVLTF | TGTGCCAGCAGGCCCATCGGGACTGGGGCCAACGTCCTGACTTTC
few | TRBD2 | TRBJ2-7 | 16 | TRBV27 | CASSLSPTSGAYEQYF | TGTGCCAGCAGTTTATCCCCTACTAGCGGAGCCTACGAGCAGTACTTC
- | - | TRBJ2-5 | 14 | TRBV7-9 | CASSLTTGLETQYF | TGTGCCAGCAGCTTAACTACAGGGTTGGAGACCCAGTACTTC
- | - | TRBJ2-4 | 12 | TRBV11-1 | CASSLGLREVYF | TGTGCCAGCAGTTTAGGCCTCAGGGAGGTGTACTTC
- | TRBD2 | TRBJ2-1 | 15 | TRBV27 | CASSLFSRGYNEQFF | TGTGCCAGCAGTTTATTCTCGCGGGGGTACAATGAGCAGTTCTTC
- | - | TRBJ1-1 | 14 | TRBV4-1 | CASSHLTAITEAFF | TGCGCCAGCAGCCACCTGACAGCGATCACTGAAGCTTTCTTT
- | - | TRBJ2-1 | 20 | TRBV21-1 | CASSFGRTSGRPSSYNEQFF | TGTGCCAGCAGCTTCGGCCGGACTAGCGGGAGGCCAAGCTCCTACAATGAGCAGTTCTTC
- | TRBD1 | TRBJ2-7 | 15 | TRBV18 | CASSPRTTGGYEQYF | TGTGCCAGCTCACCCCGGACGACAGGGGGATACGAGCAGTACTTC
- | TRBD1 | TRBJ1-1 | 17 | TRBV5-1 | CASSLGGTGASNTEAFF | TGCGCCAGCAGCTTGGGGGGGACAGGAGCATCGAACACTGAAGCTTTCTTT
- | - | TRBJ2-2 | 14 | TRBV20-1 | CSASRGLNTGELFF | TGCAGTGCTAGTAGGGGTTTGAACACCGGGGAGCTGTTTTTT
few | TRBD2 | TRBJ2-1 | 20 | TRBV7-8 | CASSLDLTSGISLAYNEQFF | TGTGCCAGCAGCTTAGATTTGACTAGCGGAATTAGTCTTGCCTACAATGAGCAGTTCTTC
few | - | TRBJ2-5 | 14 | TRBV10-3 | CAISESGGTETQYF | TGTGCCATCAGTGAGTCTGGCGGGACAGAGACCCAGTACTTC
- | - | TRBJ2-5 | 13 | TRBV29-1 | CSVVSRGGETQYF | TGCAGCGTTGTTAGCCGGGGTGGGGAGACCCAGTACTTC
- | - | TRBJ2-5 | 14 | TRBV7-9 | CASSPLGGVETQYF | TGTGCCAGCAGCCCGCTAGGAGGGGTTGAGACCCAGTACTTC
- | TRBD1 | TRBJ2-1 | 16 | TRBV5-4 | CASSLPGDRVFDEQFF | TGTGCCAGCAGCCTGCCAGGGGACAGGGTTTTCGATGAGCAGTTCTTC
- | TRBD2 | TRBJ2-5 | 15 | TRBV5-6 | CASSLGSGRGETQYF | TGTGCCAGCAGCTTGGGGTCTGGGCGGGGGGAGACCCAGTACTTC
once | - | TRBJ1-1 | 17 | TRBV5-8 | CASSLGGVPGEDTEAFF | TGTGCCAGCAGCTTGGGAGGGGTCCCGGGGGAGGACACTGAAGCTTTCTTT
once | - | TRBJ2-6 | 17 | TRBV28 | CASDQGGNPSGANVLTF | TGTGCCAGCGACCAAGGAGGTAATCCCTCTGGGGCCAACGTCCTGACTTTC
- | - | TRBJ2-2 | 15 | TRBV7-3 | CASSAQGQNTGELFF | TGTGCCAGCAGCGCACAGGGTCAGAACACCGGGGAGCTGTTTTTT
- | TRBD1 | TRBJ2-7 | 17 | TRBV5-1 | CASSVGHRGQNTYEQYF | TGCGCCAGCAGCGTGGGCCACAGGGGTCAAAATACCTACGAGCAGTACTTC
- | - | TRBJ2-7 | 15 | TRBV2 | CASSEEQYRGGEQYF | TGTGCCAGCAGTGAAGAGCAATACAGGGGGGGCGAGCAGTACTTC
- | - | TRBJ2-7 | 15 | TRBV5-1 | CASSLGGAVSYEQYF | TGCGCCAGCAGTTTGGGCGGGGCGGTTTCCTACGAGCAGTACTTC
- | TRBD2 | TRBJ2-3 | 14 | TRBV18 | CASGRERSTDTQYF | TGTGCCAGCGGGCGGGAGCGAAGCACAGATACGCAGTATTTT
- | TRBD1 | TRBJ1-5 | 12 | TRBV6-5 | CASGTGNQPQHF | TGTGCCAGCGGGACAGGGAATCAGCCCCAGCATTTT
- | TRBD1 | TRBJ1-2 | 14 | TRBV6-2/TRBV6-3 | CASSLPDRGDGYTF | TGTGCCAGCAGTTTGCCGGACAGGGGTGATGGCTACACCTTC
- | - | TRBJ1-1 | 11 | TRBV20-1 | CEFVGGTEAFF | TGCGAATTCGTAGGGGGCACTGAAGCTTTCTTT